The 11 T cell receptor beta chains given below trace back to one sample, sequenced in a study of cytomegalovirus exposure and HLA in healthy donors. 13 Jbeta primers and 60 Vbeta primers were used for the PCR. TCRdb keeps only in-frame clones here, not all; method: immunoSEQ multiplex PCR. Among approximately 97,000 clones listed, just under 80% were seen once. Specimen: PBMCs. All receptors derive from a woman aged 40-49 years in good health and CMV-seropositive.

This clone showed up just a few times. The rearrangement links TRBV10-3 to TRBJ2-3, with 12 positions matching TRBD2. Germline-derived CDR1 and CDR2 are ENHRY and SYGVKD. V was pared by 5 bases and J by 3 bases, with 0 bases of the junction left unmatched. The CDR3 covers 14 residues. CDR3 DNA sequence: TGTGCCATCAGTCTAGCGGGAGGGACAGATACGCAGTATTTT. It encodes CAISLAGGTDTQYF.

The chain employs TRBV29-1 and TRBJ2-1, with a weak D call TRBD2 (5 bases). Germline V gene data show CDR1 as SQVTM and CDR2 as ANQGSEA. V was pared by 4 bases and J by 6 bases, with 10 bases between. This CDR3 has 12 residues. CDR3 DNA sequence: TGCAGCGTTGCCCTAGAGGGCAATGAGCAGTTCTTC. It codes for CSVALEGNEQFF.

The V and J genes are TRBV19 and TRBJ1-1; perhaps TRBD1 as D (6 bases). With 6 bases removed from V and 9 bases from J, the gap between germline ends came to 17 bases. The CDR3 runs to 13 residues. From germline, CDR1 is LNHDA and CDR2 SQIVND (reference sequence). The CDR3 loop reads CASSLGTRGKAFF. The CDR3 region has the DNA TGTGCCAGTAGCCTCGGGACAAGGGGGAAAGCTTTCTTT.

The chain employs TRBV6-6 and TRBJ1-3; D perhaps matches TRBD1 (6 bases). The CDR3 runs 16 residues. V was clipped by 5 bases and J by 0 bases, with 14 bases between them. CDR1 is MNHNY, CDR2 SVGAGI, per germline (reference sequence). Here the CDR3 reads CASSRNRVNSGNTIYF. The CDR3 DNA reads TGTGCCAGCAGTAGAAACAGGGTCAACTCTGGAAACACCATATATTTT.

V and J are TRBV18 and TRBJ1-2; 9 positions agree with TRBD1. Germline V CDR1 and CDR2: KGHSH, LQKENI. Trimming cost V 3 bases and J 9 bases; bases outside gene matches: 11. The CDR3 spans 15 residues. This CDR3 reads CASSPPSDRGISYTF. In DNA form, the CDR3 reads TGTGCCAGCTCACCCCCCTCAGACAGGGGGATAAGCTACACCTTC.

The chain carries TRBV6-5 and TRBJ1-2; 7 nucleotides agree with TRBD1. CDR3 size: 15 residues. CDR1 is MNHEY and CDR2 is SVGAGI in the germline V gene. V gave up 5 bases and J gave up 3 bases; unmatched junction bases: 9. CDR3 region: CASSLQGPKDYGYTF. The CDR3 DNA reads as TGTGCCAGCAGTCTACAGGGGCCCAAGGACTATGGCTACACCTTC.

The chain combines TRBV2 with TRBJ1-5; tentative D call: TRBD1 (6 bases). The CDR3 is 15 residues long. Between the trimmed V and J ends, which lost 8 bases and 4 bases, there was a span of 18 bases. From germline, CDR1 is SNHLY and CDR2 FYNNEI. The CDR3 bases are TGTGCCAGCCGCCTGTTGGGACAAGATAATCAGCCCCAGCATTTT. Protein sequence: CASRLLGQDNQPQHF.

J is TRBJ2-2 and V is TRBV12-5; 9 bases are a match to TRBD2. In germline, CDR1 is LGHNT, CDR2 FRNRAP. V gave up 5 bases and J gave up 6 bases; unmatched junction bases: 13. The CDR3 is 17 residues long. DNA for the CDR3: TGTGCTAGTGGTGATGCTAGCGGGAACATCCTTGCCGGGGAGCTGTTTTTT. Its protein is CASGDASGNILAGELFF.

The CDR3 loop is CASSLGLRFEQYF. The CDR3 region has the DNA TGTGCCAGCAGCTTAGGCCTACGTTTTGAGCAGTACTTC. V gene TRBV13 combines with J gene TRBJ2-7; D gene ambiguous. Germline CDR1 reads PRHDT; CDR2 reads FYEKMQ (reference sequence). CDR3 length: 13 residues. V was cut by 0 bases and J by 7 bases, with 10 bases left in between.

The genes are TRBV18 and TRBJ2-4, with 8 bases fitting TRBD2. Germline V lookup: CDR1 KGHSH, CDR2 LQKENI. V shed 6 bases and J 1 base; nucleotides not matched to a gene: 8. The CDR3 runs to 16 residues. The CDR3 nucleotides read TGTGCCAGCTCGCCCGCGGGGGGCGTCGCCAAAAACATTCAGTACTTC. The encoded protein is CASSPAGGVAKNIQYF. Filled out from reference TRBV18 and TRBJ2-4, the complete variable domain reads NAGVMQNPRHLVRRRGQEARLRCSPMKGHSHVYWYRQLPEEGLKFMVYLQKENIIDESGMPKERFSAEFPKEGPSILRIQQVVRGDSAAYFCASSPAGGVAKNIQYFGAGTRLSVL.

The chain employs TRBV6-1 and TRBJ2-7, with 10 bases fitting TRBD2. Trimming cost V 5 bases and J 0 bases; bases outside gene matches: 4. Germline CDR1 MNHNS, CDR2 SASEGT. The CDR3 loop spans 15 amino acids. The CDR3: CASSSASGGSYEQYF. The CDR3 DNA sequence: TGTGCCAGCAGTTCAGCTAGCGGGGGCTCCTACGAGCAGTACTTC.